Each of the 8 T cell receptor beta chains below was sequenced from the same sample in a study of CD8+CD57+ T cells in acquired aplastic anemia. Genomic DNA provided the template from which TCR beta VDJ and CDR3 profiles were obtained. One entry per CDR3 protein results from TCRdb running MiXCR on the reads. The repertoire includes about 80,000 distinct CDR3 sequences, 40% to 55% of them detected once, and roughly 70% sits in the top ten. The sequenced sample consisted of sorted CD4+, CD8+, or CD8+CD57+ T cells (not recorded which) from PBMCs. Receptors originate from a human donor in good health, serving as a control.

The table lists this clonotype with a few counts. Just one base apart from a much larger clone, this may be a read error. J is TRBJ1-2 and V is TRBV11-1, with TRBD1 identical over 9 bases. The V gene end was trimmed by 5 bases and the J gene end by 1 base; junction bases not matched to a gene: 8. This CDR3 is 16 amino acids long. Germline CDR1 and CDR2: SGHAT and FQDESV (reference sequence). CDR3 DNA sequence: TGTGCCAGCAGCGTTGTGACAGGGGGTAATAACTATGGCTACACCTTC. This encodes CASSVVTGGNNYGYTF. The full variable domain, with the rest looked up from reference TRBV11-1 and TRBJ1-2, is EAEVAQSPRYKITEKSQAVAFWCDPISGHATLYWYRQILGQGPELLVQFQDESVVDDSQLPKDRFSAERLKGVDSTLKIQPAELGDSAMYLCASSVVTGGNNYGYTFGSGTRLTVV.

The J gene is TRBJ2-3, the V gene TRBV10-3; 9 bases are a match to TRBD2. CDR3 length: 15 residues. Germline CDR1 ENHRY, CDR2 SYGVKD. After removal of 4 bases from V and 0 bases from J, the junction contained 2 bases not matched to a gene. The CDR3 region is CAISGLAVSTDTQYF. CDR3 nucleotide sequence: TGTGCCATCAGTGGACTAGCGGTTAGCACAGATACGCAGTATTTT.

The gene calls are TRBV30 and TRBJ2-7; D possibly corresponds to TRBD2 (6 bases). The CDR3 runs to 12 residues. V was cut by 4 bases and J by 6 bases, with 13 bases left in between. The germline gives CDR1 GTSNPN, CDR2 SVGIG (reference sequence). CDR3: CAWMGGAGEQYF. The CDR3 DNA reads as TGTGCCTGGATGGGGGGAGCGGGCGAGCAGTACTTC. Combining the CDR3 with reference TRBV30 and TRBJ2-7 gives the whole variable domain SQTIHQWPATLVQPVGSPLSLECTVEGTSNPNLYWYRQAAGRGLQLLFYSVGIGQISSEVPQNLSASRPQDRQFILSSKKLLLSDSGFYLCAWMGGAGEQYFGPGTRLTVT.

Remarks on this clonotype: A read error may be the cause here, since a much bigger clone is one base away. This chain joins TRBV12-3 or TRBV12-4 and TRBJ2-3; tentatively, D is TRBD1 (6 bases). The CDR3 totals 14 residues. CDR3 nucleotides: TGTGCCAGCAGTCCACAGGGAAGCACAGATACGCAGTGTTTT. It yields the protein CASSPQGSTDTQCF.

This clonotype was seen ten or more times. The CDR3 protein is CASRTGGGIYGYTF. CDR3 sequence (DNA): TGTGCCTCCAGGACAGGAGGCGGTATCTATGGCTACACCTTC. The chain links TRBV30 to TRBJ1-2, with 7 bases that match TRBD1. Germline loops: CDR1 GTSNPN, CDR2 SVGIG (reference sequence). This CDR3 is 14 amino acids long. Germline trimming cut 7 bases from V and 4 bases from J; bases unmatched to any gene: 12.

This clonotype was seen a single time. Since the CDR3 does not end with the conserved phenylalanine or tryptophan, this likely comes from a read error. No DNA is shown, since the ends of the CDR3 on it are uncertain; the CDR3 is the one TCRdb lists. This chain uses TRBV27 with TRBJ2-7; the listed D gene, TRBD2, was not tested against the DNA. CDR1 is MNHEY, CDR2 SMNVEV, per germline (reference sequence). Termini included, the CDR3 measures 10 amino acids. The CDR3: CASSGTSAAL.

A word on this clonotype: A much bigger clone sits one base away, suggesting this may be a read error. This CDR3 fails to terminate in the conserved phenylalanine or tryptophan, so it likely reflects a read error. The chain carries TRBV9 and TRBJ2-1, with D perhaps TRBD1 (5 bases). The CDR3 has 15 residues. Germline CDR1 reads SGDLS; CDR2 reads YYNGEE. The V end was cut by 3 bases, the J end by 5 bases, with 15 bases between. The CDR3 protein is CASSASGVGHNEQFL. In DNA form, the CDR3 reads TGTGCCAGCAGCGCTTCAGGAGTGGGGCACAATGAGCAGTTCCTC.

This clonotype was observed a single time. The rearrangement uses TRBV7-6 and TRBJ1-1; D is possibly TRBD1 (6 bases). This CDR3 region has 14 residues. Germline-derived CDR1 and CDR2 are SGHVS and FNYEAQ. V was clipped by 1 base and J by 6 bases, with 12 bases between them. The CDR3 here is CASSLGGGGAEAFF. CDR3 bases: TGTGCCAGCAGCTTAGGAGGGGGAGGGGCTGAAGCTTTCTTT.